Reported below is one TCR beta chain. Antigen specificity is unknown. One end of the junction fails to match germline, which may point to a read error. This sample was included in a study of T cells in Graves' hyperthyroidism and ophthalmopathy. Whole-study findings and limits: Researchers report that a 13 V-J model separated ophthalmopathy from stable hyperthyroidism. Most thyroid clonotypes expanded above 0.001 appeared in blood too.

The CDR3 length is 13 residues. Germline-derived CDR1 and CDR2 are LNHNV and YYDKDF (reference sequence). TCR beta CDR3 regions were amplified from RNA. TCR CDR3 regions were first amplified by RT-PCR with HTBI primers. Each CDR3 protein gets one entry after TCRdb re-called the multiplex PCR reads with MiXCR. The repertoire holds about 400,000 distinct CDR3 sequences, with roughly 15% as singletons. Exclusion followed for patients with uncontrolled infection, other autoimmune disease, pregnancy or lactation. Each 10 ml fresh peripheral blood draw supplied the PBMCs. The sequenced sample was blood. The chain combines TRBV15 with TRBJ2-5, with D unclear. The receptor's source is a woman between 55 and 75 years old with Graves' ophthalmopathy. The CDR3 loop reads CATSRDPQETRYF. The CDR3, as DNA: TGTGCCACCAGCAGAGACCCCCAAGAGACCCGGTACTTC.